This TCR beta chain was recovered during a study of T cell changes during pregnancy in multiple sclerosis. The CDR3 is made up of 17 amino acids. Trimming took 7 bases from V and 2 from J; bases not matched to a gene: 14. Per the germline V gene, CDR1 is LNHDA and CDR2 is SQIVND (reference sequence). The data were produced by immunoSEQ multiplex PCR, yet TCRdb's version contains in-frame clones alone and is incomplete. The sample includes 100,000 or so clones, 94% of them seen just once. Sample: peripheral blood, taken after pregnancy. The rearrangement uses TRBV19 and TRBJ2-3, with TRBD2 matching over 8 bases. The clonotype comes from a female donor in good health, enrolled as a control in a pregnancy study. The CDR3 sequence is CASNSGGHGGYTDTQYF. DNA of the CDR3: TGTGCCAGTAACAGCGGGGGCCATGGAGGGTACACAGATACGCAGTATTTT.